This T cell receptor (beta chain) was sequenced in a study of regulatory T cells in long-lasting Graves disease. Study overall: Graves' patients diagnosed newly had used antithyroid drugs under 3 months.

Relying on iRepertoire HTBI primers and Arm-PCR of CDR3 regions, the team built TCR beta libraries. TCRdb re-called the multiplex PCR reads through MiXCR, storing one row per CDR3 protein. Among about 540,000 distinct CDR3 sequences listed, 13% were seen once. There are 16 residues in the CDR3. V was clipped by 5 bases and J by 4 bases, with 20 bases between them. In germline, CDR1 is SGHAT, CDR2 FQDESV (reference sequence). The time point was: newly diagnosed GD, antithyroid drugs for less than 3 months. Making the TCR library involved RNA that had been extracted from PBMCs. From an endocrinology department in Xi'an, China, came the patients. A further study also used this sample, focusing on T cells in Graves' hyperthyroidism and ophthalmopathy. Turning to that study: TCR CDR3 regions were first amplified by RT-PCR with HTBI primers.

This TCR was recovered from a man aged 30-40 years with Graves disease. This chain connects TRBV11-1 to TRBJ2-5, with D perhaps matching TRBD1 or TRBD2 (5 bases each). The sequenced sample was peripheral blood mononuclear cells (PBMCs), obtained at new diagnosis, from a patient treated with antithyroid drugs. The CDR3 DNA sequence: TGTGCCAGCAGCAGCGAGGGTTGGCAGGGCAGAGAGACCCAGTACTTC. This sequence encodes CASSSEGWQGRETQYF.